The 23 T cell receptor beta chains in this list originate from one sample, sequenced in a study of T cells in Graves' hyperthyroidism and ophthalmopathy. The investigators amplified TCR beta CDR3 regions from RNA transcripts. RT-PCR in the first round (using the HTBI primer set) targeted the TCR CDR3. TCRdb reprocessed the multiplex PCR reads with MiXCR, giving one entry per CDR3 protein. The data hold 200,000 to 250,000 distinct CDR3 sequences, with 15% to 20% observed a single time. Sequences were obtained from blood. These receptors all come from a man aged 50 to 60 with Graves' hyperthyroidism.

This clonotype came up many times. V and J are TRBV20-1 and TRBJ2-6; no clear D. V was pared by 7 bases and J by 1 base, with 5 bases between. The germline CDR1 and CDR2 sequences are DFQATT and SNEGSKA (reference sequence). CDR3 size: 12 residues. CDR3: CSGPSGANVLTF. CDR3 nucleotide sequence: TGCAGTGGTCCGTCTGGGGCCAACGTCCTGACTTTC.

Regarding this clonotype: A read error may explain this, as a much larger clone is one base away. It is likely a read error, because the conserved phenylalanine at the end of the CDR3 is missing. The rearrangement links TRBV28 to TRBJ1-5; the D gene is possibly TRBD1 (5 bases). The CDR3 has 17 amino acids. The V end lost 2 bases, the J end lost 4 bases, and 18 bases lay between the germline ends. Germline V gene data show CDR1 as MDHEN and CDR2 as SYDVKM. DNA of the CDR3: TGTGCCAGCAGTTTACATGGACCCTCCTGGGGGAATCAGCCCCAGCATTCT. It is translated as CASSLHGPSWGNQPQHS.

The rearrangement links TRBV12-5 to TRBJ1-2; D is possibly TRBD1 (6 bases). The CDR3 spans 13 residues. Germline CDR1 reads LGHNT; CDR2 reads FRNRAP. Trimming removed 6 bases from V and 5 bases from J, with 13 bases in between. CDR3 residues: CASGTGTNYGYTF. DNA of the CDR3: TGTGCTAGTGGCACCGGGACAAATTATGGCTACACCTTC.

This clonotype was picked up many times. The CDR3 here is CASSGQGGEKLFF. The CDR3 nucleotides read TGTGCCAGCAGCGGACAGGGAGGTGAAAAACTGTTTTTT. The chain combines TRBV7-9 with TRBJ1-4; 8 bases are shared with TRBD1. Trimming at V came to 5 bases and at J to 7 bases, leaving 3 bases not matched to a gene. The CDR3 is made up of 13 amino acids. Germline V gene lookup returns CDR1 SEHNR and CDR2 FQNEAQ (reference sequence).

The table lists this clonotype with many counts. The rearrangement uses TRBV20-1 and TRBJ1-1; tentative D call: TRBD1 (5 bases). With 0 bases removed from V and 2 bases from J, the gap between germline ends came to 13 bases. The length of the CDR3 is 15 residues. The germline CDR1 and CDR2 sequences are DFQATT and SNEGSKA (reference sequence). For the CDR3, the DNA is TGCAGTGCTAGAGATATGGGGGTTCGAAACACTGAAGCTTTCTTT. Its translation is CSARDMGVRNTEAFF.

This clonotype was observed many times. The gene calls are TRBV28 and TRBJ2-7, with 7 bases fitting TRBD2. The germline gives CDR1 MDHEN, CDR2 SYDVKM. J was trimmed by 1 base and V by 7 bases; bases with no gene match: 10. This CDR3 is 15 amino acids long. CDR3 in amino acids: CASTKGGSVSYEQYF. The CDR3 DNA reads TGTGCCAGCACGAAGGGCGGGAGTGTTTCCTACGAGCAGTACTTC.

This clonotype was detected once. The V and J genes are TRBV29-1 and TRBJ2-7; 7 bases match TRBD1. The CDR3 length is 13 residues. Germline V gives CDR1 SQVTM, CDR2 ANQGSEA. V shed 1 base and J 4 bases; nucleotides not matched to a gene: 4. The CDR3 sequence: CSVEGQGEYEQYF. The CDR3 DNA is TGCAGCGTTGAAGGGCAGGGGGAGTACGAGCAGTACTTC.

This clonotype was detected many times. The rearrangement links TRBV18 to TRBJ2-3; 9 positions agree with TRBD1. The CDR3 loop spans 16 amino acids. Germline CDR1 is KGHSH and CDR2 is LQKENI. Losses at the gene ends were 2 bases for V and 4 bases for J; bases not matched to a gene: 7. CDR3 bases: TGTGCCAGCTCACCAACGGGACAGGGAGGGGCAGATACGCAGTATTTT. Its translation: CASSPTGQGGADTQYF.

This clonotype showed up many times. The chain combines TRBV28 with TRBJ1-1, with TRBD1 matching over 7 bases. The V gene's germline CDR1 is MDHEN and CDR2 SYDVKM. The CDR3 totals 15 residues. V trimming: 10 bases; J trimming: 4 bases; junction bases outside the gene matches: 15. The CDR3 sequence is CAISLGQASATEAFF. Here the CDR3 DNA reads TGTGCCATCTCATTAGGACAGGCCTCGGCCACTGAAGCTTTCTTT.

Many counts were recorded for this clonotype. The rearrangement uses TRBV6-2 or TRBV6-3 and TRBJ2-2; 9 bases match TRBD2. CDR3 size: 14 residues. Germline V gene sequence: CDR1 MNHEY, CDR2 SVGEGT. The V and J ends lost 4 bases and 5 bases, in that order; junction bases with no gene match: 2. In nucleotides, the CDR3 is TGTGCCAGCAGTTGGACTAGCGAGACCGGGGAGCTGTTTTTT. This sequence encodes CASSWTSETGELFF.

V and J are TRBV28 and TRBJ2-1; D not certain. Germline lookup yields CDR1 MDHEN and CDR2 SYDVKM. This CDR3 is built from 12 residues. V was cut by 4 bases and J by 15 bases, with 16 bases left in between. The CDR3 sequence: CASSYSEISPFF. DNA of the CDR3: TGTGCCAGCAGTTATTCGGAGATCTCACCGTTCTTC. The variable domain in full, with the rest retrieved from reference TRBV28 and TRBJ2-1, is DVKVTQSSRYLVKRTGEKVFLECVQDMDHENMFWYRQDPGLGLRLIYFSYDVKMKEKGDIPEGYSVSREKKERFSLILESASTNQTSMYLCASSYSEISPFFGPGTRLTVL.

This clonotype has ten or more counts. V and J are TRBV20-1 and TRBJ2-7; no reliable D call. Germline V gene sequence: CDR1 DFQATT, CDR2 SNEGSKA (reference sequence). The CDR3 contains 14 residues. The V end was cut by 4 bases, the J end by 0 bases, with 13 bases between. Written as DNA, the CDR3 is TGCAGTGCTACGAGGCAGGCGTCCTCCTACGAGCAGTACTTC. Residues: CSATRQASSYEQYF.

This clonotype was seen ten or more times. The chain recombines TRBV10-2 with TRBJ2-2; D ambiguous. The V gene lost 3 bases and the J gene lost 6 bases, with 8 bases spanning the gap. This CDR3 has 13 amino acids. The germline V gene has CDR1 WSHSY and CDR2 SAAADI. The CDR3 DNA follows: TGCGCCAGCAGTGAAGAGTGGGCCGGGGAGCTGTTTTTT. Protein sequence: CASSEEWAGELFF.

The chain is built from TRBV18 and TRBJ2-7, with D perhaps matching TRBD1 (6 bases). Germline V gene data show CDR1 as KGHSH and CDR2 as LQKENI. V lost 2 bases, J lost 4 bases, and 18 bases lay in between. This CDR3 is 16 amino acids long. DNA of the CDR3: TGTGCCAGCTCACCAGGCCGGACAGTTCCCACGTACGAGCAGTACTTC. Protein product: CASSPGRTVPTYEQYF.

This clonotype appeared many times. V gene TRBV20-1 combines with J gene TRBJ2-2, with 7 positions matching TRBD2. The V and J ends lost 6 bases and 2 bases, in that order; junction bases with no gene match: 3. From germline, CDR1 is DFQATT and CDR2 SNEGSKA (reference sequence). The CDR3 is 13 amino acids. The CDR3 loop is CSARTSNTGELFF. Written as DNA, the CDR3 is TGCAGTGCAAGGACTAGTAACACCGGGGAGCTGTTTTTT.

This clonotype has more than one count but fewer than ten. V gene TRBV2 combines with J gene TRBJ2-7; D not certain. The CDR3 loop spans 11 amino acids. Germline lookup yields CDR1 SNHLY and CDR2 FYNNEI. Trimming removed 9 bases at V and 9 bases at J, with 15 bases between. CDR3 sequence: CASNPEHGQYF. The CDR3 bases are TGTGCCAGTAATCCAGAGCACGGGCAGTACTTC. Supplemented by reference TRBV2 and TRBJ2-7, the full variable domain reads EPEVTQTPSHQVTQMGQEVILRCVPISNHLYFYWYRQILGQKVEFLVSFYNNEISEKSEIFDDQFSVERPDGSNFTLKIRSTKLEDSAMYFCASNPEHGQYFGPGTRLTVT.

This clonotype appeared many times. J is TRBJ2-3 and V is TRBV11-3; D gene unclear. Germline V gene sequence: CDR1 SGHNT, CDR2 YENEEA. The CDR3 extends over 14 amino acids. The germline V and J ends were trimmed by 2 bases and 5 bases, with 11 bases remaining between them. CDR3 nucleotides: TGTGCCAGCAGCTTACGGCGTAGTATAGATACGCAGTATTTT. Residues: CASSLRRSIDTQYF.

On this clonotype: A much larger clonotype is one base distant, so this may be a read error. This chain joins TRBV24-1 and TRBJ1-1; 7 bases match TRBD1. CDR1 is KGHDR, CDR2 SFDVKD, per germline. CDR3 length: 15 residues. The CDR3: CVTRPRGGLNTEAFF. The CDR3 nucleotides are TGTGTCACCAGACCCAGGGGGGGATTGAACACTGAAGCTTTCTTT.

This clonotype was seen at least ten times. The rearrangement joins TRBV7-6 to TRBJ2-4; D is possibly TRBD1 (6 bases). This CDR3 contains 22 residues. V was trimmed by 5 bases and J by 0 bases, leaving 32 bases between them. Germline CDR1 reads SGHVS; CDR2 reads FNYEAQ. CDR3 in DNA: TGTGCCAGCAGCCCCCGACAGGCTCCCATGAGGTCTGCAGGGCTAGCCAAAAACATTCAGTACTTC. This gives the protein CASSPRQAPMRSAGLAKNIQYF.

The chain uses TRBV20-1 and TRBJ1-3; perhaps TRBD1 as D (6 bases). Germline values: CDR1 DFQATT, CDR2 SNEGSKA (reference sequence). V lost 2 bases and J 4 bases, leaving 9 bases between the germline ends. This CDR3 comprises 13 residues. CDR3 sequence reads: CSARYRDGNTIYF. The CDR3 nucleotides are TGCAGTGCTAGATACAGGGACGGAAACACCATATATTTT.

This clonotype was seen a few times. Given a much more abundant clone one base away, this may be a read error. This chain uses TRBV12-3 or TRBV12-4 with TRBJ2-4; D perhaps matches TRBD1 (5 bases). This CDR3 contains 15 residues. Here the CDR3 DNA reads TGTGCCAGCAGTTTCGGACACCCAGCCAAAAACGTTCAGTACTTC. It is translated as CASSFGHPAKNVQYF.

The gene calls are TRBV20-1 and TRBJ2-5; D is possibly TRBD1 (7 bases). Between the trimmed V and J ends, which lost 5 bases and 1 base, there was a span of 11 bases. This CDR3 region has 13 residues. The germline V gene has CDR1 DFQATT and CDR2 SNEGSKA (reference sequence). The CDR3 here is CSAWRDSQETQYF. The CDR3 DNA reads as TGCAGTGCTTGGAGGGACAGCCAAGAGACCCAGTACTTC.

V gene TRBV20-1 combines with J gene TRBJ2-1; TRBD2 aligns across 10 bases. CDR3 length equals 13 residues. Losses at the gene ends were 6 bases for V and 8 bases for J; bases not matched to a gene: 7. Germline CDR1 reads DFQATT; CDR2 reads SNEGSKA (reference sequence). CDR3 protein: CSATLAGGDEQFF. CDR3 sequence (DNA): TGCAGTGCGACCTTAGCGGGAGGAGATGAGCAGTTCTTC.